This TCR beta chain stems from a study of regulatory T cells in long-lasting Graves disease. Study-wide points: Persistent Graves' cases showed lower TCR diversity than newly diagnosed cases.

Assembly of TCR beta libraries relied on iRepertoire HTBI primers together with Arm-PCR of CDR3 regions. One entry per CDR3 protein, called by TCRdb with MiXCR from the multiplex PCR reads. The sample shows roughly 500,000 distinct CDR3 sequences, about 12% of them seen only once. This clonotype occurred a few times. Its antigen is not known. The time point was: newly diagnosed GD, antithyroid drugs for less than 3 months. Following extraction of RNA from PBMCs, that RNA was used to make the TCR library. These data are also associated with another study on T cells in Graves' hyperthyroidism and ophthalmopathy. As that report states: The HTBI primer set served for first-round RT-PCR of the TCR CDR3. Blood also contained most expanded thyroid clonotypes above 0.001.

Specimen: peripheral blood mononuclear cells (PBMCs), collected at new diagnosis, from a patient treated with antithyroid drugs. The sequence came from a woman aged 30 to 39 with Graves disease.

Here the CDR3 DNA reads TGCAGTGCTACTCGGGAGTTTCACAATGAGCAGTTCTTC. It specifies CSATREFHNEQFF. This rearrangement joins TRBV20-1 to TRBJ2-1; D may be TRBD2 (6 bases). Trimming shortened V by 4 bases and J by 5 bases, and 12 bases separated the two germline ends. Germline assignment: CDR1 DFQATT and CDR2 SNEGSKA (reference sequence). The CDR3 totals 13 residues.